The rows below give T cell receptor beta chains drawn from one sample of a study of blood T cell repertoires in COVID-19. The protocol was immunoSEQ multiplex PCR, while the TCRdb copy is restricted to in-frame clones and leaves out a portion. The sample carries tens of thousands of clones, roughly nine tenths recorded once. The sample taken for sequencing was peripheral blood. Receptors originate from an elderly man in a cohort sampled during active COVID-19. Each CDR3 is given with its conserved first and last residue. Each record gives: J gene, CDR3 length, V gene, D gene, clone size, CDR3 DNA, CDR3 protein. The D gene is left open where the match is weak. Size is stated for part of the rows, as once, few or many counts, or as a class when the clone is expanded.

TRBJ1-2,16,TRBV4-3,TRBD1,once,TGCGCCAGCAGCCAATTAGGCCAGGGGGCGTCGAGCGGCTACACCTTC,CASSQLGQGASSGYTF
TRBJ1-1,13,TRBV18,.,.,TGTGCCAGCTCACCACGAGAGAACACTGAAGCTTTCTTT,CASSPRENTEAFF
TRBJ1-5,16,TRBV6-1,TRBD1,.,TGTGCCAGCAGTGCTATATCCACAGGGGCGAAGGAGCCCCAGCATTTT,CASSAISTGAKEPQHF
TRBJ1-2,14,TRBV19,.,.,TGTGCCAGTAGTATAGATCTTGACAGTGGAGGCTACACCTTC,CASSIDLDSGGYTF
TRBJ2-1,13,TRBV28,.,.,TGTGCCAGCAGTTTTCCGCTGCGGAATGAGCAGTTCTTC,CASSFPLRNEQFF
TRBJ1-1,13,TRBV19,.,.,TGTGCCAGTACCTATAACCAGGGCACTGAAGCTTTCTTT,CASTYNQGTEAFF
TRBJ1-2,15,TRBV6-2/TRBV6-3,TRBD1,.,TGTGCCAGCAGCTCTGGACAGGTTTACAACTATGGCTACACCTTC,CASSSGQVYNYGYTF
TRBJ1-5,15,TRBV27,TRBD1,.,TGTGCCAGCAGCTCCGGGACAGGGGTCAATCAGCCCCAGCATTTT,CASSSGTGVNQPQHF
TRBJ2-2,16,TRBV25-1,.,.,TGTGCCAGCAGTGGACACCGGGACACCGTCACCGGGGAGCTGTTTTTT,CASSGHRDTVTGELFF
TRBJ1-4,14,TRBV9,TRBD1,.,TGTGCCAGCAGCGTAGGGGGACAGGGAGGAAAACTGTTTTTT,CASSVGGQGGKLFF
TRBJ2-1,15,TRBV5-5,.,.,TGTGCCAGCAGCCCCACCGGGACACCTTACAATGAGCAGTTCTTC,CASSPTGTPYNEQFF
TRBJ2-2,13,TRBV25-1,.,once,TGTGCCAGCAGTGATTCACTCCACCGGGAGCTGTTTTTT,CASSDSLHRELFF
TRBJ2-7,15,TRBV19,.,.,TGTGCCAGTAGTATAGCGCAGGGAGGTGCCTACGAGCAGTACTTC,CASSIAQGGAYEQYF
TRBJ2-5,21,TRBV19,TRBD2,.,TGTGCCAGTAGTAAAAGAACCGGGACTAGCGGGAGAGGGGCACAAAGAGAGACCCAGTACTTC,CASSKRTGTSGRGAQRETQYF
TRBJ1-1,16,TRBV19,.,.,TGTGCCAGTAGTATAGATCTACAGGTACGGAACACTGAAGCTTTCTTT,CASSIDLQVRNTEAFF
TRBJ1-2,13,TRBV5-1,TRBD1,.,TGCGCCAGCACTCAGACAGGGTTTTATGGCTACACCTTC,CASTQTGFYGYTF